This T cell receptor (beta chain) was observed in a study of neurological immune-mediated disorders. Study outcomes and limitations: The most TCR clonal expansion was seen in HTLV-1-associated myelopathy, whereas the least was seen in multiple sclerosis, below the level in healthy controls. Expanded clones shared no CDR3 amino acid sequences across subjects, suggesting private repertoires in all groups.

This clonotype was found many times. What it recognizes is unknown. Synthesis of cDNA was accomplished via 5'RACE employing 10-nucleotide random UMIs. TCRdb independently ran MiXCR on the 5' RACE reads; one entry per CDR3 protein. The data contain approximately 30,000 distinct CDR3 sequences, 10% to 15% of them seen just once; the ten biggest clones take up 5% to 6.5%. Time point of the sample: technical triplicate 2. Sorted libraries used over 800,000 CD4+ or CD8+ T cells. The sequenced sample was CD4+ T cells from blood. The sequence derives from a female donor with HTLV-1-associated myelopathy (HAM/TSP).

CDR3 sequence reads: CSAILGGTDTQYF. The CDR3, as DNA: TGCAGTGCTATTTTAGGTGGCACAGATACGCAGTATTTT. The J gene is TRBJ2-3, the V gene TRBV20-1; D remains ambiguous. V lost 4 bases, J lost 1 base, and 9 bases lay in between. Germline-derived CDR1 and CDR2 are DFQATT and SNEGSKA (reference sequence). This CDR3 comprises 13 residues.